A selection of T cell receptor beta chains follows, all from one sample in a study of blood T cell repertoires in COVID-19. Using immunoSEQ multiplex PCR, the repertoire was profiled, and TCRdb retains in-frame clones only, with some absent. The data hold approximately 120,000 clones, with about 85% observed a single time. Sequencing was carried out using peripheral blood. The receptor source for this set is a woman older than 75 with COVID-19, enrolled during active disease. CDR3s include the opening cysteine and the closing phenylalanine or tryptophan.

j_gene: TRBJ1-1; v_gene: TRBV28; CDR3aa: CASSLGGGTEAFF
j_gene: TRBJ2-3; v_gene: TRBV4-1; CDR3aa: CASSLHPAGDTQYF
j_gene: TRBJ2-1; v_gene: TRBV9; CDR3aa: CASSVGTSGSNEQFF
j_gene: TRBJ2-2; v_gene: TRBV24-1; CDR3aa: CATSDRNRGGTGELFF
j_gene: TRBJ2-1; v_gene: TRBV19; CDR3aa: CASSTTPSGSIYEQFF
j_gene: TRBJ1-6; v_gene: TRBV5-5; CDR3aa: CASSPWSGNSPLHF
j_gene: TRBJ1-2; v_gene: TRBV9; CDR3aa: CASSAPKSTGGLYGYTF
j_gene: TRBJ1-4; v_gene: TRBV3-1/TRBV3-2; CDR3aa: CASSRTVATNEKLFF
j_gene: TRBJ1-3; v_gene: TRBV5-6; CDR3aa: CASSLLGGDGNTIYF
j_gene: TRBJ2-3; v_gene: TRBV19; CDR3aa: CASLPSNADTQYF
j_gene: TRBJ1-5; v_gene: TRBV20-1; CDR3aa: CSASSGMDQPQHF
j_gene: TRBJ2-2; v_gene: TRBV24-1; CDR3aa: CATSDSDRGTGGLFF
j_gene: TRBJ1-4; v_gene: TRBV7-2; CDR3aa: CASSWIRGANEKLFF
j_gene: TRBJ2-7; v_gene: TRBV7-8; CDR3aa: CASSPGGFSYEQYF
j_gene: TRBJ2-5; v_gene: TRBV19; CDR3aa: CATSRVAGQETQYF
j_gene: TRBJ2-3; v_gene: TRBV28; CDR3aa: CASSLQAPDTQYF
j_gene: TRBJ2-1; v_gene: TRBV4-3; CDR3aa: CASSRGKTGYNEQFF
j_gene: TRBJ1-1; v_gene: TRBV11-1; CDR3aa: CASSKNELTEAFF
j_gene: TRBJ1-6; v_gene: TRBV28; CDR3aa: CASSSVNNSPLHF
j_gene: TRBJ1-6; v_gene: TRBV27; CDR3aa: CASSLWGVSNSPLHF
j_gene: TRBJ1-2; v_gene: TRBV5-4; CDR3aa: CASSSRDRGLYGYTF
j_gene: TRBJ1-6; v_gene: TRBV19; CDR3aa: CASRIKEGQLNSPLHF
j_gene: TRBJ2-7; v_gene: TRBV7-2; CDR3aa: CASSPMGQSSYEQYF
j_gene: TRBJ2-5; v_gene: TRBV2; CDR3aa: CASSGSGGPVGETQYF